This T cell receptor (beta chain) comes out of a study of cytomegalovirus exposure and HLA in healthy donors. CDR3 length: 13 residues. The germline V gene encodes CDR1 LNHDA and CDR2 SQIVND (reference sequence). The V gene lost 3 bases and the J gene lost 8 bases, with 13 bases spanning the gap. The study, taken as a whole, reports: A few chains tied to CMV proved CMV antigen-specific in vitro. Diagnosis of cytomegalovirus status made by the classifier reportedly showed high specificity and sensitivity.

Assay: immunoSEQ multiplex PCR; the TCRdb copy retains only in-frame clones and omits some. The profile covers some 290,000 clones, with approximately 86% appearing a single time and approximately 0.9% taken by the ten largest. The table lists this clone with a few counts. Its cognate antigen is unknown. This rearrangement joins TRBV19 to TRBJ1-2, with unresolved D. The clonotype was recovered from a young man in good health and CMV-seronegative. The sequencing sample was made of PBMCs. CDR3 sequence reads: CASSMFSLEGYTF. The CDR3 nucleotides read TGTGCCAGTAGTATGTTCAGCCTGGAGGGCTACACCTTC. Supplemented by reference TRBV19 and TRBJ1-2, the full variable domain reads DGGITQSPKYLFRKEGQNVTLSCEQNLNHDAMYWYRQDPGQGLRLIYYSQIVNDFQKGDIAEGYSVSREKKESFPLTVTSAQKNPTAFYLCASSMFSLEGYTFGSGTRLTVV.